Presented here are 10 T cell receptor beta chains from one specimen sequenced in a study of tumor-infiltrating lymphocytes in primary liver carcinoma. Using a constant-region primer together with ProtoScript II reverse transcriptase, TCR beta cDNA was made from 450 to 600 ng of total RNA. Three-round nested multiplex PCR performed with slightly modified ARM-PCR produced the TCR beta libraries. Amplification in the first two PCR rounds was performed using TRBV1-TRBV30 forward primers and a C-beta reverse primer for approximately 10 cycles each. MiXCR, applied by TCRdb to the multiplex PCR reads, yields one record per CDR3 protein. The sample carries 300,000 to 400,000 distinct CDR3 sequences, less than 70% recorded once. Germline DNA was also extracted, and blood RNA was taken from unsorted whole blood. The sample taken for sequencing was peripheral blood. The receptors shown here come from a man aged 40-49 years with primary liver carcinoma and hepatitis B virus infection.

The chain's CDR3 is CATSDIGTSGEQFF. The CDR3 region has the DNA TGTGCCACCAGTGATATCGGGACTAGCGGTGAGCAGTTCTTC. The chain uses TRBV24-1 and TRBJ2-1; 11 nucleotides line up with TRBD2. The CDR3 covers 14 residues. From germline, CDR1 is KGHDR and CDR2 SFDVKD. J was trimmed by 9 bases and V by 3 bases; bases with no gene match: 3.

Notes on this clonotype: At one end, the junction sequence differs from germline, possibly due to a read error. V usage is TRBV5-4 and J usage is TRBJ2-7; no reliable D call. CDR1 and CDR2 (germline): SGHNT, YYREEE (reference sequence). The length of the CDR3 is 13 residues. For the CDR3, the DNA is TGTACCAGCAGCTTCGGGTCTTCCTACGAGCAGTACTTC. This translates into CTSSFGSSYEQYF.

This clonotype was picked up many times. The chain carries TRBV6-1 and TRBJ1-3; a possible D gene is TRBD1 (6 bases). The ends were cut back, 7 bases at V and 0 bases at J, with 13 bases in the middle. The CDR3 has 15 residues. Germline V CDR1 and CDR2: MNHNS, SASEGT. The CDR3 here is CASIEGQSSGNTIYF. The DNA for the CDR3 is TGTGCCAGCATCGAGGGACAATCCTCTGGAAACACCATATATTTT.

The rearrangement links TRBV11-2 to TRBJ2-1; maybe TRBD2 (6 bases). V lost 8 bases, J lost 9 bases, and 14 bases lay in between. The CDR3 is 12 residues long. Germline V lookup: CDR1 SGHAT, CDR2 FQNNGV. The CDR3 loop is CASRGRRVEQFF. DNA for the CDR3: TGTGCCAGCCGTGGCAGGAGGGTTGAGCAGTTCTTC.

As regards this clonotype: Since a much larger clone is just one base distant, this may be a read error. This chain uses TRBV13 with TRBJ1-2; possible D gene TRBD1, 6 bases. The V gene's germline CDR1 is PRHDT and CDR2 FYEKMQ (reference sequence). The CDR3 is 17 residues long. The CDR3 region has the DNA TGTGTCAGCAGCGCAACATCCCGGGACACAGATTCCTATGGCTACACCTTC. This codes for CVSSATSRDTDSYGYTF.

Comment on this clonotype: A much larger clone differs from this one at a single base, so this may be a read error. V and J are TRBV10-3 and TRBJ1-1; 9 bases are a match to TRBD1. The V gene's germline CDR1 is ENHRY and CDR2 SYGVKD. The CDR3 sequence is 16 residues long. Here the CDR3 reads CATSPGQGESNTEAFF. The CDR3 DNA reads TGTGCCACCAGTCCGGGACAGGGAGAGTCGAACACTGAAGCTTTCTTT.

The chain joins TRBV11-2 to TRBJ2-2; D perhaps matches TRBD2 (6 bases). Germline-derived CDR1 and CDR2 are SGHAT and FQNNGV. The germline V and J ends were trimmed by 1 base and 13 bases, with 28 bases remaining between them. The CDR3 runs to 18 residues. CDR3 region: CASSLARTLFANTGRLFF. Written as DNA, the CDR3 is TGTGCCAGCAGCTTAGCCCGTACATTGTTCGCGAACACCGGGAGGCTGTTTTTT.

This clonotype was seen ten or more times. The chain recombines TRBV4-2 with TRBJ1-1, with D perhaps matching TRBD1 (5 bases). Germline V CDR1 and CDR2: LGHNA, YNFKEQ. Between the trimmed V and J ends, which lost 0 bases and 2 bases, there was a span of 7 bases. The CDR3 length is 14 residues. The CDR3 nucleotides are TGTGCCAGCAGCCAAGAGGGACGAAACACTGAAGCTTTCTTT. This gives the protein CASSQEGRNTEAFF.

A word on this clonotype: A much larger clone differs from this one at a single base, so this may be a read error. The chain uses TRBV4-1 and TRBJ2-7; D assignment may be TRBD1 or TRBD2 (7 bases each). This CDR3 is 16 amino acids long. Germline V gene data show CDR1 as MGHRA and CDR2 as YSYEKL. The CDR3 loop is CASSQVRGGDSYDQYF. The CDR3 DNA reads TGCGCCAGCAGCCAAGTCAGGGGGGGGGATAGCTACGATCAGTACTTC.

As regards this clonotype: A read error is possible here, since a much larger clone lies one base away. This CDR3 is CASSRSELGPQHF. For the CDR3, the DNA is TGTGCCAGCAGTCGGTCGGAGCTGGGACCCCAGCATTTT. The chain uses TRBV6-2 or TRBV6-3 and TRBJ1-5; no reliable D call. V shed 5 bases and J shed 10 bases, with 15 bases lying between them. The CDR3 loop spans 13 amino acids. The germline V gene encodes CDR1 MNHEY and CDR2 SVGEGT.